This T cell receptor (beta chain) stems from a study of regulatory T cells in long-lasting Graves disease. HTBI primers from iRepertoire and Arm-PCR of CDR3 regions yielded the TCR beta libraries. Using its own MiXCR run on the multiplex PCR reads, TCRdb lists one record per CDR3 protein. The sample yields around 250,000 distinct CDR3 sequences, 15% to 20% seen once. CDR1 SNHLY and CDR2 FYNNEI come from the germline V gene. This CDR3 is 13 amino acids long. Between the trimmed V and J ends, which lost 6 bases and 5 bases, there was a span of 10 bases. Ten or more counts support this clonotype. Time point denoted: newly diagnosed GD, antithyroid drugs for less than 3 months. The authors made the TCR library using RNA they extracted from PBMCs. This sample was shared with a second study, whose subject was T cells in Graves' hyperthyroidism and ophthalmopathy.

The chain employs TRBV2 and TRBJ2-2; tentative D call: TRBD2 (5 bases). The source is a woman aged 25 to 39 with Graves disease. The sample here was peripheral blood mononuclear cells (PBMCs), taken at new diagnosis, from a patient treated with antithyroid drugs. The CDR3 protein is CASRGDWTGELFF. CDR3 nucleotide sequence: TGTGCCAGCAGGGGAGACTGGACCGGGGAGCTGTTTTTT.